The 14 T cell receptor beta chains in this list originate from one sample, sequenced in a study of T cells in Graves' hyperthyroidism and ophthalmopathy. There were TCR beta CDR3 regions amplified from RNA transcripts. RT-PCR in the first round (using the HTBI primer set) targeted the TCR CDR3. TCRdb reprocessed the multiplex PCR reads via MiXCR and lists one record per CDR3 protein. This table has 730,000 or so distinct CDR3 sequences, about 17% appearing once. The sequenced sample consisted of blood. Receptors were obtained from a woman in her forties or fifties with Graves' hyperthyroidism that later progressed to Graves' ophthalmopathy.

There are many counts of this clonotype. The CDR3 loop reads CARPYSNQPQHF. The CDR3 DNA reads as TGTGCCAGACCTTATAGCAATCAGCCCCAGCATTTT. The chain carries TRBV11-2 and TRBJ1-5; D gene unclear. Trimming removed 9 bases from V and 0 bases from J, with 6 bases in between. The CDR3 runs 12 residues. The germline V gene encodes CDR1 SGHAT and CDR2 FQNNGV.

The chain recombines TRBV27 with TRBJ2-5; no definite D call. V was trimmed by 5 bases and J by 1 base, leaving 17 bases between them. Germline V gene sequence: CDR1 MNHEY, CDR2 SMNVEV (reference sequence). The CDR3 runs to 16 residues. The CDR3 nucleotides are TGTGCCAGCAGTACCCTCCGCACAGCAATCCAAGAGACCCAGTACTTC. Its protein product is CASSTLRTAIQETQYF.

There are a few counts of this clonotype. V is TRBV20-1 and J is TRBJ2-2; no firm D call. The length of the CDR3 is 16 residues. The V and J ends lost 5 bases and 3 bases respectively, with 19 bases between them. CDR1 is DFQATT, CDR2 SNEGSKA, per germline (reference sequence). This CDR3 reads CSAPLGSAWDTGELFF. CDR3 sequence (DNA): TGCAGTGCTCCCCTGGGCTCCGCGTGGGACACCGGGGAGCTGTTTTTT.

There are a few counts of this clonotype. This rearrangement joins TRBV29-1 to TRBJ2-3, with a possible D match to TRBD1 (6 bases). CDR3 length equals 13 residues. Germline CDR1 is SQVTM and CDR2 is ANQGSEA. Trimming left V 2 bases short and J 7 bases short, with 13 bases between. DNA for the CDR3: TGCAGCGTTGAAAAGACAGGAACGCATACGCAGTATTTT. It codes for CSVEKTGTHTQYF.

This clonotype was recorded a few times. This chain joins TRBV3-1 and TRBJ2-1, with TRBD1 matching 8 bases. V shed 3 bases, J shed 0 bases, and the junction held 4 bases outside the gene matches. Germline loops: CDR1 LGHDT, CDR2 YNNKEL (reference sequence). CDR3 length: 16 amino acids. CDR3 region: CASSHGQGFSYNEQFF. The DNA of the CDR3 is TGTGCCAGCAGCCACGGACAGGGTTTCTCCTACAATGAGCAGTTCTTC.

The table lists this clonotype with a few counts. The chain employs TRBV6-1 and TRBJ2-1, with D tentatively TRBD2 (6 bases). The DNA end is a closer match to TRBJ2-7, so the J assignment may be wrong. CDR1 and CDR2 (germline): MNHNS, SASEGT. The CDR3 has 15 residues. Here the CDR3 DNA reads TGTGCCAGCAGTGGTAGCGGAGCCTCGCCTATTGAGCAGTACTTC. This codes for CASSGSGASPIEQYF.

This clonotype was seen many times. The CDR3 DNA sequence: TGTGCCAGCCTACTAGCGGGGGACACCGGGGAGCTGTTTTTT. Translation: CASLLAGDTGELFF. The chain has TRBV12-3 or TRBV12-4 and TRBJ2-2; 11 bases map to TRBD2. V was clipped by 8 bases and J by 3 bases; unmatched bases: 2. This CDR3 is 14 amino acids long.

There are many counts of this clonotype. The chain links TRBV18 to TRBJ1-4, with a possible D match to TRBD1 (6 bases). Trimming shortened V by 2 bases and J by 4 bases, and 11 bases separated the two germline ends. The CDR3 spans 15 residues. Germline V CDR1 and CDR2: KGHSH, LQKENI. DNA of the CDR3: TGTGCCAGCTCACCAACACAGGGCATTAATGAAAAACTGTTTTTT. Its translation is CASSPTQGINEKLFF.

This clonotype was observed many times. The chain couples TRBV30 to TRBJ1-2; 12 nucleotides match TRBD1. V gave up 5 bases and J gave up 8 bases; unmatched junction bases: 6. Germline CDR1 and CDR2: GTSNPN and SVGIG (reference sequence). This CDR3 has 13 residues. The CDR3 region is CAWGTGGLRGYTF. CDR3 nucleotide sequence: TGTGCCTGGGGGACAGGGGGCCTCCGGGGCTACACCTTC.

Comment on this clonotype: This could be a read error, since a much larger clone is one nucleotide away. The chain is built from TRBV13 and TRBJ1-6; D remains ambiguous. The CDR3 totals 14 residues. Germline lookup yields CDR1 PRHDT and CDR2 FYEKMQ (reference sequence). The CDR3 here is CASSLRAGNPPLHF. The CDR3, as DNA: TGTGCCAGCAGCTTGAGGGCCGGTAATCCACCCCTCCACTTT.

In this sample, this clonotype turned up many times. The chain couples TRBV2 to TRBJ2-7, with TRBD1 identical over 7 bases. Germline loops: CDR1 SNHLY, CDR2 FYNNEI. The CDR3 is made up of 14 amino acids. The V segment lost 7 bases and the J segment 1 base; nucleotides outside the gene matches: 7. The CDR3 sequence is CASILDRDSYEQYF. DNA of the CDR3: TGTGCCAGCATCCTTGACAGGGATTCCTACGAGCAGTACTTC. Combining the CDR3 with reference TRBV2 and TRBJ2-7 gives the whole variable domain EPEVTQTPSHQVTQMGQEVILRCVPISNHLYFYWYRQILGQKVEFLVSFYNNEISEKSEIFDDQFSVERPDGSNFTLKIRSTKLEDSAMYFCASILDRDSYEQYFGPGTRLTVT.

This clonotype was counted ten times or more. V gene TRBV6-1 combines with J gene TRBJ1-6; TRBD1 agrees at 7 bases. With 6 bases clipped from V and 0 bases from J, the junction kept 5 bases outside the gene matches. Germline CDR1 and CDR2: MNHNS and SASEGT. This CDR3 region has 16 residues. In nucleotides, the CDR3 is TGTGCCAGCAGGAGGGACAGCAGCTCCTATAATTCACCCCTCCACTTT. As protein: CASRRDSSSYNSPLHF.

This chain uses TRBV7-9 with TRBJ1-4, with a weak D call TRBD1 (6 bases). From germline, CDR1 is SEHNR and CDR2 FQNEAQ (reference sequence). V was clipped by 3 bases and J by 7 bases, with 12 bases between them. The length of the CDR3 is 14 residues. CDR3 coding DNA: TGTGCCAGCAGCTTGTTGTGGACAGCTGAAAAACTGTTTTTT. This sequence encodes CASSLLWTAEKLFF.

Only a few counts were recorded for this clonotype. J is TRBJ1-1 and V is TRBV4-1, with D possibly being TRBD1 (5 bases). The V end was cut by 1 base, the J end by 5 bases, with 11 bases between. Germline V gene data show CDR1 as MGHRA and CDR2 as YSYEKL. CDR3 length: 14 residues. The CDR3, as DNA: TGCGCCAGCAGCCAAGCCCCAGGGCCTACTGAAGCTTTCTTT. Its translation is CASSQAPGPTEAFF.